One sample yielded the 30 T cell receptor beta chains listed below, sequenced in a study of blood T cell repertoires in COVID-19. Sequenced by immunoSEQ multiplex PCR; TCRdb stores in-frame clones only, minus some. The table lists roughly 38,000 clones, roughly nine tenths of them singletons. Material for sequencing was peripheral blood. The origin of the receptors is a man aged 50-60 years in a cohort sampled during active COVID-19.

The chain carries TRBV9 and TRBJ1-1; D may be TRBD1 (5 bases). The CDR3 is 15 amino acids. The ends were cut back, 0 bases at V and 4 bases at J, with 13 bases in the middle. CDR1 and CDR2 from the germline V gene are SGDLS and YYNGEE. For the CDR3, the DNA is TGTGCCAGCAGCGTAGGGGCAGGGTGGGCCACTGAAGCTTTCTTT. Encoded protein: CASSVGAGWATEAFF.

The J gene is TRBJ2-3, the V gene TRBV5-1; unclear D gene. Germline loops: CDR1 SGHRS, CDR2 YFSETQ. V lost 0 bases and J lost 6, with 8 bases in between. CDR3 length equals 13 residues. CDR3 loop: CASSLGVGDTQYF. As DNA, the CDR3 is TGCGCCAGCAGCTTGGGGGTCGGGGATACGCAGTATTTT.

This clone was found many times. The genes are TRBV5-1 and TRBJ2-5; D perhaps matches TRBD1 (6 bases). The V gene lost 0 bases and the J gene lost 13 bases, with 16 bases spanning the gap. CDR3 size: 13 residues. The V gene's germline CDR1 is SGHRS and CDR2 YFSETQ. The CDR3 sequence is CASSLGGDTDWYF. The CDR3 bases are TGCGCCAGCAGCTTGGGTGGGGACACGGACTGGTACTTC.

The rearrangement joins TRBV7-9 to TRBJ2-1; TRBD2 is a possible D gene (5 bases). V was trimmed by 1 base and J by 7 bases, leaving 20 bases between them. The CDR3 length is 17 residues. Germline V gives CDR1 SEHNR, CDR2 FQNEAQ (reference sequence). CDR3 sequence reads: CASSLVDQDFFGNEQFF. The CDR3 DNA sequence: TGTGCCAGCAGCTTAGTCGACCAGGACTTCTTCGGGAATGAGCAGTTCTTC.

The rearrangement joins TRBV13 to TRBJ2-2; TRBD1 is a possible D gene (5 bases). Trimming removed 5 bases from V and 5 bases from J, with 12 bases in between. In germline, CDR1 is PRHDT, CDR2 FYEKMQ (reference sequence). The CDR3 loop spans 14 amino acids. CDR3 in amino acids: CASSGAAYTGELFF. In DNA form, the CDR3 reads TGTGCCAGCAGCGGGGCGGCGTATACCGGGGAGCTGTTTTTT.

This chain connects TRBV10-2 to TRBJ2-5; 10 bases line up with TRBD2. The CDR3 consists of 18 residues. V dropped 3 bases and J dropped 2; count of bases not matched to a gene: 12. Germline V gives CDR1 WSHSY, CDR2 SAAADI. The CDR3 nucleotides read TGCGCCAGCAGTGAAGAGATAGCGGGGGGTGAGTTTCAAGAGACCCAGTACTTC. Encoded protein: CASSEEIAGGEFQETQYF.

The gene calls are TRBV6-6 and TRBJ1-1; the D gene is possibly TRBD1 (5 bases). The CDR3 has 15 amino acids. Germline V CDR1 and CDR2: MNHNY, SVGAGI (reference sequence). V lost 0 bases, J lost 5 bases, and 13 bases lay in between. The CDR3 region has the DNA TGTGCCAGCAGTTACTCTGTCCAGGGCCGAACTGAAGCTTTCTTT. Its protein is CASSYSVQGRTEAFF.

The CDR3 here is CASTELTSGIINEQFF. CDR3 nucleotides: TGTGCCAGCACCGAATTGACTAGCGGGATCATCAATGAGCAGTTCTTC. This chain links TRBV5-6 with TRBJ2-1, with TRBD2 matching over 11 bases. This CDR3 spans 16 amino acids. The ends lost 6 bases at V and 6 bases at J; junction bases unmatched: 11. Germline V gene lookup returns CDR1 SGHDT and CDR2 YYEEEE.

This clone showed up just a few times. This chain connects TRBV28 to TRBJ2-4; the D gene is possibly TRBD2 (6 bases). The germline V gene has CDR1 MDHEN and CDR2 SYDVKM. The CDR3 contains 15 residues. Between the trimmed V and J ends, which lost 3 bases and 0 bases, there was a span of 9 bases. CDR3 loop: CASSFGGLAKNIQYF. The CDR3 region has the DNA TGTGCCAGCAGTTTTGGAGGGTTAGCCAAAAACATTCAGTACTTC.

The chain recombines TRBV7-3 with TRBJ1-1, with D unclear. Deletions cut 3 bases from V and 1 base from J, with 9 bases between. The CDR3 is 14 amino acids. Germline values: CDR1 SGHTA, CDR2 FQGTGA. This CDR3 is CASSFPARNTEAFF. Here the CDR3 DNA reads TGTGCCAGCAGCTTCCCTGCCAGGAACACTGAAGCTTTCTTT.

This chain links TRBV27 with TRBJ2-7, with 7 bases identical to TRBD2. Trimming removed 2 bases from V and 1 base from J; junction bases left unmatched: 8. From germline, CDR1 is MNHEY and CDR2 SMNVEV (reference sequence). This CDR3 has 16 residues. In DNA, the CDR3 is TGTGCCAGCAGTTTAGGTCTCGCGGGGGTGTCCTACGAGCAGTACTTC. Translated: CASSLGLAGVSYEQYF.

The V and J genes are TRBV2 and TRBJ1-1; 7 bases fit TRBD1. Germline V gene data show CDR1 as SNHLY and CDR2 as FYNNEI. The CDR3 consists of 13 residues. Unmatched junction bases numbered 5, after V lost 9 bases and J lost 1 base. The CDR3, as DNA: TGTGCCAGGGAGGGACAGAGGAACACTGAAGCTTTCTTT. Translation: CAREGQRNTEAFF.

The sample holds one count of this clone. CDR3 coding DNA: TGCAGCGTTGAGGAATGGGAGAGGTCTCCAAACTATGGCTACACCTTC. Residues: CSVEEWERSPNYGYTF. J is TRBJ1-2 and V is TRBV29-1; D is unclear. There are 16 residues in the CDR3. Per the germline V gene, CDR1 is SQVTM and CDR2 is ANQGSEA. V gave up 3 bases and J gave up 2 bases, with 19 bases separating them.

The chain combines TRBV19 with TRBJ2-2; 8 bases agree with TRBD2. With V trimmed by 3 bases and J by 6 bases, 6 bases remained unmatched. The CDR3 totals 15 residues. In germline, CDR1 is LNHDA, CDR2 SQIVND (reference sequence). CDR3 coding DNA: TGTGCCAGTAGTATCACGGGAGGGAATCCCGGGGAGCTGTTTTTT. Its protein product is CASSITGGNPGELFF. Filled out from reference TRBV19 and TRBJ2-2, the complete variable domain reads DGGITQSPKYLFRKEGQNVTLSCEQNLNHDAMYWYRQDPGQGLRLIYYSQIVNDFQKGDIAEGYSVSREKKESFPLTVTSAQKNPTAFYLCASSITGGNPGELFFGEGSRLTVL.

The chain is built from TRBV7-9 and TRBJ1-4; 9 bases are a match to TRBD1. Germline trimming cut 5 bases from V and 1 base from J; bases unmatched to any gene: 8. The CDR3 runs 17 residues. CDR1 is SEHNR and CDR2 is FQNEAQ in the germline V gene (reference sequence). CDR3 DNA sequence: TGTGCCAGCAGCCCGGGGACAGGGATGGAAACTAATGAAAAACTGTTTTTT. Its translation is CASSPGTGMETNEKLFF. Combining the CDR3 with reference TRBV7-9 and TRBJ1-4 gives the whole variable domain DTGVSQNPRHKITKRGQNVTFRCDPISEHNRLYWYRQTLGQGPEFLTYFQNEAQLEKSRLLSDRFSAERPKGSFSTLEIQRTEQGDSAMYLCASSPGTGMETNEKLFFGSGTQLSVL.

V and J are TRBV28 and TRBJ1-5; 7 bases agree with TRBD1. The CDR3 length is 16 residues. Germline loops: CDR1 MDHEN, CDR2 SYDVKM. The V and J ends lost 5 bases and 2 bases, in that order; junction bases with no gene match: 9. CDR3 bases: TGTGCCAGCAGTAAACCGACAGGGTCCGGCAATCAGCCCCAGCATTTT. It specifies CASSKPTGSGNQPQHF.

V usage is TRBV29-1 and J usage is TRBJ1-1, with D possibly TRBD1 on 5 matching bases. From germline, CDR1 is SQVTM and CDR2 ANQGSEA. The CDR3 sequence is 13 residues long. Trimming took off 5 bases at V and 5 bases at J, with 15 bases between the two ends. CDR3 sequence: CSVTRGVRTEAFF. CDR3 coding DNA: TGCAGCGTTACGCGGGGGGTAAGGACTGAAGCTTTCTTT.

The V and J genes are TRBV30 and TRBJ1-2; TRBD1 is a possible D gene (5 bases). This CDR3 has 12 residues. Trimming shortened V by 4 bases and J by 7 bases, and 13 bases separated the two germline ends. CDR1 and CDR2 from the germline V gene are GTSNPN and SVGIG (reference sequence). Here the CDR3 reads CAWNVGGAGYTF. In nucleotides, the CDR3 is TGTGCCTGGAACGTGGGGGGAGCTGGCTACACCTTC.

The V gene is TRBV5-6, the J gene TRBJ2-5; possibly TRBD2 for D (6 bases). The CDR3 has 14 residues. V was pared by 3 bases and J by 5 bases, with 14 bases between. The germline CDR1 and CDR2 sequences are SGHDT and YYEEEE. The DNA of the CDR3 is TGTGCCAGCAGCTGGACTACGGCGGGCGAGACCCAGTACTTC. Amino acids: CASSWTTAGETQYF.

The gene calls are TRBV10-3 and TRBJ2-5, with 7 positions matching TRBD2. Germline lookup yields CDR1 ENHRY and CDR2 SYGVKD. The CDR3 extends over 18 amino acids. The J segment lost 4 bases and the V segment lost 6 bases, leaving 20 bases of the junction unmatched. Here the CDR3 DNA reads TGTGCCATCAGCTCCCCCCCCTCTAGCGGAGGGGAGGGAGAGACCCAGTACTTC. Translated, it gives CAISSPPSSGGEGETQYF.

This clone was counted only a few times. The CDR3 here is CASSQDLGGFSEKLFF. The CDR3 DNA is TGTGCCAGCAGCCAAGATCTGGGAGGCTTTTCCGAAAAACTGTTTTTT. This chain joins TRBV3-1 (or the pseudogene TRBV3-2) and TRBJ1-4, with D unclear. CDR3 length equals 16 residues. Germline values: CDR1 LGHDT, CDR2 YNNKEL (reference sequence). Trimming shortened V by 0 bases and J by 8 bases, and 16 bases separated the two germline ends.

V usage is TRBV30 and J usage is TRBJ2-5; a weak D match, TRBD2 (6 bases). Trimming stripped 3 bases from V and 3 bases from J, with 11 bases between. The length of the CDR3 is 13 residues. The germline CDR1 and CDR2 sequences are GTSNPN and SVGIG (reference sequence). The CDR3 DNA sequence: TGTGCCTGGAGGAGGGGCGGGGAAGAGACCCAGTACTTC. Translation gives CAWRRGGEETQYF. The whole variable domain, remainder taken from reference TRBV30 and TRBJ2-5, is SQTIHQWPATLVQPVGSPLSLECTVEGTSNPNLYWYRQAAGRGLQLLFYSVGIGQISSEVPQNLSASRPQDRQFILSSKKLLLSDSGFYLCAWRRGGEETQYFGPGTRLLVL.

The chain employs TRBV5-6 and TRBJ1-3; D gene ambiguous. From germline, CDR1 is SGHDT and CDR2 YYEEEE. The CDR3 totals 16 residues. With 0 bases removed from V and 0 bases from J, the gap between germline ends came to 10 bases. CDR3 nucleotides: TGTGCCAGCAGCTTGGGTGTGGGAGGCTCTGGAAACACCATATATTTT. This translates into CASSLGVGGSGNTIYF.

This sequence joins TRBV9 and TRBJ2-2; 12 nucleotides line up with TRBD1. The CDR3 runs 15 residues. J lost 7 bases, V lost 3 bases, and 4 bases had no gene match. CDR1 is SGDLS and CDR2 is YYNGEE in the germline V gene. This CDR3 is CASSGDRGPGGELFF. In nucleotides, the CDR3 is TGTGCCAGCAGCGGGGACAGGGGGCCTGGCGGGGAGCTGTTTTTT.

V usage is TRBV11-3 and J usage is TRBJ2-5; 11 nucleotides line up with TRBD2. V trimming: 3 bases; J trimming: 4 bases; junction bases outside the gene matches: 1. CDR3 length: 14 amino acids. Per the germline V gene, CDR1 is SGHNT and CDR2 is YENEEA. Here the CDR3 reads CASSFSGGGETQYF. The CDR3 DNA is TGTGCCAGCAGCTTTAGCGGGGGGGGAGAGACCCAGTACTTC.

The V gene is TRBV11-2, the J gene TRBJ2-1; tentative D call: TRBD1 (5 bases). This CDR3 spans 13 amino acids. Germline values: CDR1 SGHAT, CDR2 FQNNGV. V was shortened by 4 bases and J by 6 bases, with 10 bases between the two germline ends. DNA for the CDR3: TGTGCCAGCAGCTCGACAGATCCCAATGAGCAGTTCTTC. It specifies CASSSTDPNEQFF.

This clone occurred once. DNA for the CDR3: TGTGCCAGCAGCACCGGGGGGACCAGCTACAATGAGCAGTTCTTC. The encoded protein is CASSTGGTSYNEQFF. J is TRBJ2-1 and V is TRBV7-8; 7 bases are shared with TRBD2. Germline values: CDR1 SGHVS, CDR2 FQNEAQ. The CDR3 totals 15 residues. Losses at the gene ends were 5 bases for V and 3 bases for J; bases not matched to a gene: 7. Variable domain in full (rest from reference TRBV7-8 and TRBJ2-1): GAGVSQSPRYKVAKRGQDVALRCDPISGHVSLFWYQQALGQGPEFLTYFQNEAQLDKSGLPSDRFFAERPEGSVSTLKIQRTQQEDSAVYLCASSTGGTSYNEQFFGPGTRLTVL.

The J gene is TRBJ2-1, the V gene TRBV7-9; 11 bases agree with TRBD2. Germline assignment: CDR1 SEHNR and CDR2 FQNEAQ (reference sequence). CDR3 length equals 16 residues. V lost 2 bases and J lost 2; bases outside the gene matches: 2. In DNA, the CDR3 is TGTGCCAGCAGCTTAAAGACTAGCGGGACCTACAATGAGCAGTTCTTC. This translates into CASSLKTSGTYNEQFF. The full variable domain, rest sourced from reference TRBV7-9 and TRBJ2-1, is DTGVSQNPRHKITKRGQNVTFRCDPISEHNRLYWYRQTLGQGPEFLTYFQNEAQLEKSRLLSDRFSAERPKGSFSTLEIQRTEQGDSAMYLCASSLKTSGTYNEQFFGPGTRLTVL.

The CDR3 is CASSRVEGSSYNEQFF. CDR3 nucleotide sequence: TGCGCCAGCAGCCGGGTGGAGGGGAGCTCCTACAATGAGCAGTTCTTC. The chain recombines TRBV23-1 with TRBJ2-1, with D tentatively TRBD2 (6 bases). TRBV23-1 is identified as an open reading frame with a role that is uncertain. The CDR3 length is 16 residues. V dropped 6 bases and J dropped 0 bases, with 15 bases sitting between them.

V gene TRBV5-1 combines with J gene TRBJ2-7, with D tentatively TRBD2 (5 bases). This CDR3 comprises 15 residues. Germline CDR1 SGHRS, CDR2 YFSETQ. V lost 0 bases to trimming and J lost 4 bases, with 14 bases between them. CDR3 DNA sequence: TGCGCCAGCAGCTTGGCCCCCGGACTGGTATACGAGCAGTACGTC. It encodes CASSLAPGLVYEQYV.